This TCR beta chain derives from a study of blood T cell repertoires in COVID-19. The wider study: T cells, B-cell-depleted T cells, or PBMCs provided the cDNA or gDNA that served as material.

In the authors' methods: Reference gene primer amplification in the assay estimated nucleated cell counts. Some clones are missing from TCRdb's copy, which holds only in-frame ones; the method was immunoSEQ multiplex PCR. The V and J calls and clone size come from that table; D and trimming were worked out from the DNA. The table records about 200,000 clones, 89% of them present only once. Across about 22 US areas, participants ranged in age from roughly 18 to 95 years. Donors were grouped by their self-reported clinical history. Germline CDR1 reads MNHNY; CDR2 reads SVGAGI (reference sequence). V was shortened by 4 bases and J by 0 bases, with 13 bases between the two germline ends. The CDR3 spans 16 residues.

The clonotype originates from a woman aged 30 to 39 with acute COVID-19. Source material: PBMCs or T cells enriched from blood (not recorded which). The chain uses TRBV6-6 and TRBJ1-5, with unresolved D. Written as DNA, the CDR3 is TGTGCCAGCAGTTCCAAAACAGCCTATAGCAATCAGCCCCAGCATTTT. Its protein product is CASSSKTAYSNQPQHF.